This T cell receptor beta chain was found in a study of cytomegalovirus exposure and HLA in healthy donors. Study observations and caveats: Researchers reported in a later analysis that common viral pathogens appeared linked to several top clusters. Researchers had no immune exposure information except CMV serostatus available. There were a few CMV-associated chains whose specificity for CMV antigens was confirmed in vitro. Most observed TCR sequences were rare, whereas some public TCRs were detected in many donors.

Per the germline V gene, CDR1 is SGHVS and CDR2 is FNYEAQ. V dropped 4 bases and J dropped 7; count of bases not matched to a gene: 17. The CDR3 has 18 residues. Concerning this clone itself: What it binds is not known.

Primers included in the PCR were 60 Vbeta and 13 Jbeta primers. Assay used: immunoSEQ multiplex PCR; TCRdb lists only in-frame clones, some missing. This table has roughly 100,000 clones, roughly four fifths appearing once. The sequencing sample was made of PBMCs. This rearrangement joins TRBV7-6 to TRBJ2-1; 9 bases line up with TRBD2. This TCR was recovered from a man aged 50 or older in good health and CMV-seronegative. The CDR3 loop reads CASSSEHSLAGPGNEQFF. CDR3 DNA sequence: TGTGCCAGCAGCTCAGAGCATTCCCTAGCGGGGCCCGGGAATGAGCAGTTCTTC.